Each of the 15 T cell receptor beta chains below was sequenced from the same sample in a study of identical twins. A single record per CDR3 protein comes from TCRdb applying MiXCR to the 5' RACE reads. The table shows about 570,000 distinct CDR3 sequences, with just under 10% occurring only once. The data also belong to a second study, concerning yellow fever vaccine responses in identical twins.

Material for sequencing was PBMCs. The source of these receptors is a woman between 18 and 29 years old in good health.

The chain links TRBV2 to TRBJ1-6; TRBD1 aligns across 9 bases. The germline CDR1 and CDR2 sequences are SNHLY and FYNNEI. The CDR3 length is 14 residues. J gave up 9 bases and V 6 bases, and 6 bases lay outside the gene matches. The CDR3 region has the DNA TGTGCCAGCAGCAGGGACAGGGTTTTTTCACCCCTCCACTTT. It codes for CASSRDRVFSPLHF.

This clonotype was seen at least ten times. This chain links TRBV7-2 with TRBJ1-5; D gene ambiguous. CDR3 size: 15 residues. Germline V lookup: CDR1 SGHTA, CDR2 FQGNSA. Trimming took 1 base from V and 1 from J, leaving 8 bases between them. CDR3 sequence (DNA): TGTGCCAGCAGCTTAGAGTTGGGCAGCAATCAGCCCCAGCATTTT. It translates to CASSLELGSNQPQHF. Complete variable domain (other parts from reference TRBV7-2 and TRBJ1-5): GAGVSQSPSNKVTEKGKDVELRCDPISGHTALYWYRQSLGQGLEFLIYFQGNSAPDKSGLPSDRFSAERTGGSVSTLTIQRTQQEDSAVYLCASSLELGSNQPQHFGDGTRLSIL.

The gene calls are TRBV11-1 and TRBJ2-4, with D possibly being TRBD2 (6 bases). The V gene lost 3 bases and the J gene lost 4 bases, with 10 bases spanning the gap. Germline V gene lookup returns CDR1 SGHAT and CDR2 FQDESV (reference sequence). This CDR3 contains 14 residues. The CDR3 region is CASSFGGIKNIQYF. As DNA, the CDR3 is TGTGCCAGCAGCTTCGGCGGGATTAAAAACATTCAGTACTTC.

The V call is TRBV15, the J call TRBJ2-1, with D maybe TRBD1 (5 bases). The CDR3 length is 16 residues. CDR1 and CDR2 (germline): LNHNV, YYDKDF (reference sequence). Trimming removed 0 bases from V and 6 bases from J, with 15 bases in between. The CDR3 DNA is TGTGCCACCAGCAGAGATATAGGGGCTTATGGCAATGAGCAGTTCTTC. As protein: CATSRDIGAYGNEQFF.

This chain connects TRBV6-5 to TRBJ2-1; D is unresolved. V shed 0 bases and J shed 0 bases, with 12 bases lying between them. The CDR3 contains 17 residues. Germline V gene lookup returns CDR1 MNHEY and CDR2 SVGAGI. CDR3 nucleotide sequence: TGTGCCAGCAGTTACTCGGTGAGCGAACGCTCCTACAATGAGCAGTTCTTC. Translated: CASSYSVSERSYNEQFF.

This clonotype turned up a few times. J is TRBJ2-1 and V is TRBV6-2 or TRBV6-3; D gene ambiguous. The length of the CDR3 is 16 residues. V was pared by 4 bases and J by 2 bases, with 15 bases between. Germline-derived CDR1 and CDR2 are MNHEY and SVGEGT. The CDR3 coding sequence is TGTGCCAGCAGTTCCGCTTTAGGGCTCCCCTACAATGAGCAGTTCTTC. Translation gives CASSSALGLPYNEQFF.

This clonotype occurred many times. V and J are TRBV20-1 and TRBJ2-6, with D hard to call. Germline V gene lookup returns CDR1 DFQATT and CDR2 SNEGSKA (reference sequence). The CDR3 has 17 amino acids. Between the trimmed V and J ends, which lost 0 bases and 0 bases, there was a span of 12 bases. The CDR3 sequence is CSARDHKDRSGANVLTF. CDR3 DNA sequence: TGCAGTGCTAGAGATCACAAGGACCGCTCTGGGGCCAACGTCCTGACTTTC.

This chain joins TRBV20-1 and TRBJ2-7; D might be TRBD2 (6 bases). In germline, CDR1 is DFQATT, CDR2 SNEGSKA (reference sequence). Trimming stripped 5 bases from V and 4 bases from J, with 15 bases between. This CDR3 spans 13 amino acids. The CDR3 coding sequence is TGCAGTGCTGGGCCGGGAGTCCCGTACGAGCAGTACTTC. It is translated as CSAGPGVPYEQYF.

CDR3 in DNA: TGTGCCAGCAGCTATGGGCTGGGGACAGGGGGGGCTGGGGCCAACGTCCTGACTTTC. This encodes CASSYGLGTGGAGANVLTF. The rearrangement joins TRBV11-2 to TRBJ2-6; TRBD1 matches at 11 bases. The CDR3 extends over 19 amino acids. Germline loops: CDR1 SGHAT, CDR2 FQNNGV. Unmatched junction bases numbered 10, after V lost 4 bases and J lost 2 bases. Combining the CDR3 with reference TRBV11-2 and TRBJ2-6 gives the whole variable domain EAGVAQSPRYKIIEKRQSVAFWCNPISGHATLYWYQQILGQGPKLLIQFQNNGVVDDSQLPKDRFSAERLKGVDSTLKIQPAKLEDSAVYLCASSYGLGTGGAGANVLTFGAGSRLTVL.

This clonotype appeared a few times. V gene TRBV10-3 combines with J gene TRBJ2-1, with D perhaps matching TRBD2 (5 bases). Trimming shortened V by 4 bases and J by 4 bases, and 20 bases separated the two germline ends. This CDR3 comprises 17 residues. The germline V gene has CDR1 ENHRY and CDR2 SYGVKD. The CDR3 DNA sequence: TGTGCCATCAGTGGGGCGGAGAGCGGCGTTAATTACAATGAGCAGTTCTTC. This sequence encodes CAISGAESGVNYNEQFF.

About this clonotype itself: The junction does not match germline at one end; this may be a read error. The chain uses TRBV5-5 and TRBJ2-2; no clear D gene. There are 13 residues in the CDR3. CDR1 is SGHKS, CDR2 YYEKEE, per germline (reference sequence). DNA of the CDR3: TGTGCCATCAGCCCTGATGGATACGGGGAGCTGTTTTTT. Its protein is CAISPDGYGELFF.

In its sample, this clonotype was seen many times. The V and J genes are TRBV25-1 and TRBJ2-3; TRBD1 or TRBD2 may be the D gene (5 bases each). CDR3 size: 14 residues. The V gene's germline CDR1 is MGHDK and CDR2 SYGVNS. V lost 1 base and J 11 bases, leaving 16 bases between the germline ends. The CDR3 DNA follows: TGTGCCAGCAGTGAATTGGGGACGGCGGATGAGCAGTATTTT. Protein product: CASSELGTADEQYF.

This clonotype has at least ten counts. The chain uses TRBV20-1 and TRBJ2-4; TRBD1 agrees at 10 bases. Germline CDR1 is DFQATT and CDR2 is SNEGSKA (reference sequence). Germline trimming cut 6 bases from V and 2 bases from J; bases unmatched to any gene: 4. CDR3 length: 14 amino acids. CDR3 protein: CSAAGQGSKNIQYF. CDR3 coding DNA: TGCAGTGCCGCGGGACAGGGGTCCAAAAACATTCAGTACTTC.

V and J are TRBV29-1 and TRBJ2-1, with 16 positions matching TRBD2. Trimming at V came to 1 base and at J to 7 bases, leaving 7 bases not matched to a gene. Germline V lookup: CDR1 SQVTM, CDR2 ANQGSEA. The CDR3 extends over 17 amino acids. The CDR3, as DNA: TGCAGCGTTGAAGGTGTGGAGGGACTAGCGGGGGGGAATGAGCAGTTCTTC. Encoded protein: CSVEGVEGLAGGNEQFF.

The chain recombines TRBV12-3 or TRBV12-4 with TRBJ1-1; D remains unclear. The CDR3 is made up of 13 amino acids. V was clipped by 5 bases and J by 5 bases, with 12 bases between them. The CDR3 DNA sequence: TGTGCCAGCAGTCCGCAGGTGGGTACTGAAGCTTTCTTT. Protein product: CASSPQVGTEAFF.